Listed below are T cell receptor beta chains from one sample, sequenced in a study of early T cells in non-severe SARS-CoV-2 infection. TCRdb redid the calling of the 5' RACE reads with MiXCR, one entry per CDR3 protein. Of about 110,000 distinct CDR3 sequences listed, approximately 12% are singletons. This specimen was whole blood, taken at baseline. These TCRs come from an adult who was a healthcare worker with PCR-confirmed SARS-CoV-2 infection or an uninfected control (not recorded which). Each CDR3 is given with its conserved first and last residue. The order of the fields is J gene, D gene, V gene, clone size, CDR3 protein, CDR3 DNA. The D gene is left open where the match is weak. The size field is filled for only some rows; it gives once, few, many or a size class.

J: TRBJ1-2
D: -
V: TRBV29-1
size: few
CDR3: CSVVAGGYGYTF
DNA: TGCAGCGTTGTGGCCGGGGGCTATGGCTACACCTTC

J: TRBJ2-3
D: TRBD2
V: TRBV27
size: -
CDR3: CASSSASGRPDTQYF
DNA: TGTGCCAGCAGTAGCGCTAGCGGGAGGCCAGATACGCAGTATTTT

J: TRBJ2-7
D: -
V: TRBV28
size: -
CDR3: CASTRSSDRSYEQYF
DNA: TGTGCCAGCACCCGGTCGTCAGATCGCTCCTACGAGCAGTACTTC

J: TRBJ2-3
D: TRBD2
V: TRBV5-1
size: -
CDR3: CASSSDTSGLKYF
DNA: TGCGCCAGCAGCTCGGATACTAGCGGCCTTAAGTATTTT

J: TRBJ1-5
D: -
V: TRBV21-1
size: -
CDR3: CANPDSSNQPQHF
DNA: TGTGCCAATCCGGACAGCAGCAATCAGCCCCAGCATTTT

J: TRBJ2-7
D: TRBD2
V: TRBV5-1
size: -
CDR3: CASKSGLAGVEDEQYF
DNA: TGCGCCAGCAAGTCGGGACTAGCGGGAGTGGAGGACGAGCAGTACTTC

J: TRBJ1-1
D: -
V: TRBV2
size: -
CDR3: CASGGLVGTEAFF
DNA: TGTGCCAGCGGGGGCCTTGTGGGCACTGAAGCTTTCTTT

J: TRBJ1-1
D: -
V: TRBV5-4
size: many
CDR3: CASSKSDLNTEAFF
DNA: TGTGCCAGCAGCAAGTCCGACCTAAACACTGAAGCTTTCTTT

J: TRBJ2-7
D: -
V: TRBV20-1
size: few
CDR3: CSAYTRSEQYF
DNA: TGCAGTGCTTACACTCGCTCCGAGCAGTACTTC

J: TRBJ2-3
D: -
V: TRBV5-1
size: few
CDR3: CASSLKGGVADTQYF
DNA: TGCGCCAGCAGCTTGAAGGGCGGGGTAGCAGATACGCAGTATTTT

J: TRBJ2-1
D: -
V: TRBV19
size: many
CDR3: CASSILGEGAYNEQFF
DNA: TGTGCCAGTAGTATCCTTGGAGAGGGAGCCTACAATGAGCAGTTCTTC

J: TRBJ1-3
D: -
V: TRBV6-1
size: few
CDR3: CASSEWRGRGNTIYF
DNA: TGTGCCAGCAGTGAATGGAGAGGGAGAGGAAACACCATATATTTT

J: TRBJ2-7
D: TRBD1
V: TRBV4-1
size: many
CDR3: CASSRMGGQGYEQYF
DNA: TGCGCCAGCAGCCGTATGGGGGGACAGGGGTACGAGCAGTACTTC

J: TRBJ2-3
D: TRBD2
V: TRBV7-9
size: -
CDR3: CASSLGISGSTDTQYF
DNA: TGTGCCAGCAGCTTAGGGATTAGCGGGAGCACAGATACGCAGTATTTT

J: TRBJ1-5
D: -
V: TRBV19
size: many
CDR3: CASSILGHSSNQPQHF
DNA: TGTGCCAGTAGTATCCTGGGACACAGTAGCAATCAGCCCCAGCATTTT

J: TRBJ1-6
D: -
V: TRBV7-2
size: -
CDR3: CASSYTGSYNSPLHF
DNA: TGTGCCAGCAGCTACACAGGCTCCTATAATTCACCCCTCCACTTT

J: TRBJ2-7
D: -
V: TRBV4-1
size: few
CDR3: CASSPSRGRVYEQYF
DNA: TGCGCCAGCAGCCCTTCAAGGGGAAGGGTCTACGAGCAGTACTTC

J: TRBJ2-2
D: -
V: TRBV20-1
size: many
CDR3: CSAILSGGSGELFF
DNA: TGCAGTGCTATTCTTAGCGGCGGCTCCGGGGAGCTGTTTTTT

J: TRBJ1-1
D: -
V: TRBV30
size: few
CDR3: CAWSRQGSAAFF
DNA: TGTGCCTGGAGTCGGCAGGGGTCTGCAGCTTTCTTT

J: TRBJ2-1
D: TRBD2
V: TRBV6-1
size: few
CDR3: CASSREVAGGHEQFF
DNA: TGTGCCAGCAGTAGGGAGGTAGCGGGGGGCCATGAGCAGTTCTTC

J: TRBJ2-7
D: -
V: TRBV28
size: few
CDR3: CASKKERPSSYEQYF
DNA: TGTGCCAGCAAAAAAGAGCGCCCCAGCTCCTACGAGCAGTACTTC

J: TRBJ1-5
D: TRBD1
V: TRBV19
size: many
CDR3: CASRTGDQPQHF
DNA: TGTGCCAGTAGGACAGGGGATCAGCCCCAGCATTTT

J: TRBJ1-4
D: -
V: TRBV6-6
size: -
CDR3: CASSYSEGLNEKLFF
DNA: TGTGCCAGCAGTTACTCGGAAGGATTAAATGAAAAACTGTTTTTT

J: TRBJ1-1
D: -
V: TRBV7-2
size: -
CDR3: CASSLDGQYTEAFF
DNA: TGTGCCAGCAGCTTAGATGGACAGTACACTGAAGCTTTCTTT

J: TRBJ2-3
D: TRBD1
V: TRBV29-1
size: -
CDR3: CSVVLRGTGGSTDTQYF
DNA: TGCAGCGTTGTCCTGCGGGGGACAGGGGGCAGCACAGATACGCAGTATTTT

J: TRBJ2-5
D: TRBD2
V: TRBV3-1
size: few
CDR3: CASSLPGLAGVQETQYF
DNA: TGTGCCAGCAGCCTACCGGGACTAGCGGGGGTCCAAGAGACCCAGTACTTC

J: TRBJ2-3
D: -
V: TRBV6-1
size: many
CDR3: CASRPHSSTDTQYF
DNA: TGTGCCAGCAGGCCGCACAGTTCCACAGATACGCAGTATTTT

J: TRBJ2-7
D: TRBD1
V: TRBV6-5
size: -
CDR3: CASTETRDRGYEQYF
DNA: TGTGCCAGCACCGAAACTAGGGACAGGGGCTACGAGCAGTACTTC

J: TRBJ2-3
D: -
V: TRBV12-3/TRBV12-4
size: -
CDR3: CASSPWYGGGPSPDTQYF
DNA: TGTGCCAGCAGTCCGTGGTATGGGGGGGGCCCCTCCCCAGATACGCAGTATTTT